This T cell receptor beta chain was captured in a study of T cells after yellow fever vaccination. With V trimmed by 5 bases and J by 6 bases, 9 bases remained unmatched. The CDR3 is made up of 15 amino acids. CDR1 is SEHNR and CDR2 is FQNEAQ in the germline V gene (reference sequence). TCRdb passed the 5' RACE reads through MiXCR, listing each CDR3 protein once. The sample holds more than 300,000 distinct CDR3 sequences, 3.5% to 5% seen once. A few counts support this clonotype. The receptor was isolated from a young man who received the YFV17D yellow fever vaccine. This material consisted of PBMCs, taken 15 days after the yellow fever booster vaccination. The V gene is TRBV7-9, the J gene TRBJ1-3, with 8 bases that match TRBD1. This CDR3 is CASSRRTGKKNTIYF. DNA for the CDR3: TGTGCCAGCAGCCGCCGGACAGGGAAGAAAAACACCATATATTTT.